The source of this T cell receptor beta chain is a study of blood T cells in healthy people across ages. Looking at the study overall: Roughly one uniquely barcoded beta molecule per two T cells was captured. Study-wide findings and caveats: Aged donors had fewer naive CD4+ cells and lower diversity than long-lived donors. Diversity estimated from one million T cells was considered an underestimate.

Combining a sample-barcoded 5' primer with a J-beta primer mix, a second PCR ran for 7 to 11 cycles. TCRdb analysed the 5' RACE reads with MiXCR anew, one entry per CDR3 protein. The table has over 700,000 distinct CDR3 sequences, around 25% seen once. The CDR3 totals 14 residues. V shed 0 bases and J shed 6 bases, with 9 bases lying between them. From germline, CDR1 is LGHNA and CDR2 YNFKEQ. The sample holds a few counts of this clonotype. Its antigen is unknown. This sample also belongs to another study, concerning T cells of mothers and their children. Per that paper: It was related mother-child pairs that showed slightly higher overlap than unrelated pairs, without reaching significance.

Sequencing input: blood. V and J are TRBV4-2 and TRBJ1-5, with a tentative D call TRBD1 (6 bases). The receptor was isolated from a boy aged 5-17 years in good health. The DNA for the CDR3 is TGTGCCAGCAGCCAAGAAACAGGGCTTCAGCCCCAGCATTTT. This encodes CASSQETGLQPQHF.